Listed below are T cell receptor beta chains from one sample, sequenced in a study of shared clonotypes between healthy human individuals. Data came from immunoSEQ multiplex PCR; TCRdb stores just in-frame clones and leaves some out. The sample yields some 1.1 million clones, about 72% seen once. The sequencing sample was made of memory CD4+ T cells from PBMCs. The receptors come from a man between 18 and 35 years old in good health. Some clones in this sample may be carry-over from other donors' samples. The CDR3 runs from the conserved cysteine through the conserved F or W. D genes are given only for firm matches. Only part of the rows carry a size: once, few, many, or a class if the clone is expanded.

cdr3_length clone_size j_call d_call v_call cdr3_aa
14 . TRBJ2-2 . TRBV6-5 CASSYRPHTGELFF
14 . TRBJ2-1 . TRBV18 CASSPPGLFGWQFF
15 . TRBJ1-2 TRBD1 TRBV5-1 CASSLMNRGNYGYTF
13 . TRBJ2-5 . TRBV10-3 CAISERPQETQYF
13 . TRBJ2-3 . TRBV4-3 CASSQGATDTQYF
16 few TRBJ1-1 . TRBV5-6 CASSLVSATMNTEAFF
15 . TRBJ2-7 . TRBV12-1 CASADPGQSSYEQYF
15 . TRBJ2-3 . TRBV28 CASSLDRTSTDTQYF
13 . TRBJ1-4 . TRBV7-9 CASSKETNEKLFF
12 few TRBJ1-1 . TRBV11-1 CASSFDRAEAFF
15 . TRBJ2-7 TRBD1 TRBV29-1 CSVEARDRGFNEQYF
16 . TRBJ1-1 . TRBV19 CASKMRENRANTEAFF
14 . TRBJ2-5 . TRBV7-6 CASSLVSAGQTQYF
13 . TRBJ2-1 . TRBV11-2 CASSLTGQNEQFF
18 . TRBJ2-5 TRBD2 TRBV7-3 CASSLRGGRGIGQETQYF
14 . TRBJ1-4 . TRBV5-1 CASSLTGAYEKLFF
14 . TRBJ2-5 TRBD2 TRBV29-1 CSVADSGGEETQYF
12 . TRBJ1-2 . TRBV5-8 CASSMRGYGYTF
14 . TRBJ1-2 TRBD1 TRBV6-5 CASSYSAGGYGYTF
14 . TRBJ2-7 . TRBV9 CASSVRANSDEQYF
15 . TRBJ2-5 TRBD2 TRBV7-2 CASSRPGAGGETQYF
16 . TRBJ1-3 . TRBV5-1 CASSLGGGNSGNTIYF